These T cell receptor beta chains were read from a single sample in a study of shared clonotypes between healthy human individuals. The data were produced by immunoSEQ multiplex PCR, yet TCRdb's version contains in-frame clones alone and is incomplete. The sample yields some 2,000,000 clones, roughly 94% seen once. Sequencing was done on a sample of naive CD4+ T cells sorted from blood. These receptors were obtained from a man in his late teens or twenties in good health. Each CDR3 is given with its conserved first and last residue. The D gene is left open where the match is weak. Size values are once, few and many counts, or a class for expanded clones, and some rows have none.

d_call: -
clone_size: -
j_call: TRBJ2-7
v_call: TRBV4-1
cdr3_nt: TGCGCCAGCAGCCAAGGGCCCTCCTACTACGAGCAGTACTTC
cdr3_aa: CASSQGPSYYEQYF

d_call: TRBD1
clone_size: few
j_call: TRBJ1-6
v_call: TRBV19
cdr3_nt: TGTGCCAGTAGTATTGGGACAGGGGGATATAATTCACCCCTCCACTTT
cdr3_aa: CASSIGTGGYNSPLHF

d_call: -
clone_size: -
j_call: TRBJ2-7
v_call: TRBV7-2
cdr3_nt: TGTGCCAGCAGCTTAGCGCGCGGCGTCTTCTCCTACGAGCAGTACTTC
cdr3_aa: CASSLARGVFSYEQYF

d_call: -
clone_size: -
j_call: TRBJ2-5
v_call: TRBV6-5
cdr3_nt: TGTGCCAGCAGTTACTTTGCAGGGGGGGAAGAGACCCAGTACTTC
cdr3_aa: CASSYFAGGEETQYF

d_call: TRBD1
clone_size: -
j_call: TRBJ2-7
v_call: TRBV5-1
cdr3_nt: TGCGCCAGCAGCTGGGGACAGGGGAGCGGACTCTACGAGCAGTACTTC
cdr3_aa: CASSWGQGSGLYEQYF

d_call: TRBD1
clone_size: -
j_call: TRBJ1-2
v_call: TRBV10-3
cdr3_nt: TGTGCCTCCGGACAGGACCTTAACTATGGCTACACCTTC
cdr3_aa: CASGQDLNYGYTF

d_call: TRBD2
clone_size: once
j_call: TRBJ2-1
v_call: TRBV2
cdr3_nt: TGTGCCAGCATACCGGGACTAGCGGGGGTGTCCTACAATGAGCAGTTCTTC
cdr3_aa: CASIPGLAGVSYNEQFF

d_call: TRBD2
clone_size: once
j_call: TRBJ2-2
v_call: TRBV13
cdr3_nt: TGTGCCAGCAGTTTATCGACTAGCGTGTACACCGGGGAGCTGTTTTTT
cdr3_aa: CASSLSTSVYTGELFF

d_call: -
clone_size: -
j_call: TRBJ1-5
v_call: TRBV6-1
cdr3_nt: TGTGCCAGCTCTCGGCTTTTGGGCAATCAGCCCCAGCATTTT
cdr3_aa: CASSRLLGNQPQHF

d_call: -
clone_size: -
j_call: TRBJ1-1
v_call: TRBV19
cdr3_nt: TGTGCCAGTGGTACGATGAACACTGAAGCTTTCTTT
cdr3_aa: CASGTMNTEAFF

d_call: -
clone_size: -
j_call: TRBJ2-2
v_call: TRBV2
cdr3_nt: TGTGCCAGCAGTAGACATACCGGGGAGCTGTTTTTT
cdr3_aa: CASSRHTGELFF

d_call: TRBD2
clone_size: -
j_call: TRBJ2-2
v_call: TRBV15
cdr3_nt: TGTGCCACCAGCCCCCAAGCGGGGGCCTACACCGGGGAGCTGTTTTTT
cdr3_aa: CATSPQAGAYTGELFF

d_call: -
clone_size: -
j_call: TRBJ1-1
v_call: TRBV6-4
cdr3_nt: TGTGCCAGCAGTGACTCGGCAGGGCTGAACACTGAAGCTTTCTTT
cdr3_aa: CASSDSAGLNTEAFF

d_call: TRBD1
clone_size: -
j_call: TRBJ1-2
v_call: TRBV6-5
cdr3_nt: TGTGCCAGCAGTTCTCCCGACAGGGGTAGCTATGGCTACACCTTC
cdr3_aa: CASSSPDRGSYGYTF

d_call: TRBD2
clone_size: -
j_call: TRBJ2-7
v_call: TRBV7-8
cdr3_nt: TGTGCCAGCAGCTTAGGGACTAGCGGGACCTACGAGCAGTACTTC
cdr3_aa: CASSLGTSGTYEQYF

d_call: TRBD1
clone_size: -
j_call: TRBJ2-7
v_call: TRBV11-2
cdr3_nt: TGTGCCAGCACCCCCGTTTGGGCAGGGGGCTACGAGCAGTACTTC
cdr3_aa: CASTPVWAGGYEQYF

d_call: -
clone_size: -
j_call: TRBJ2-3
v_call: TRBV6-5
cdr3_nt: TGTGCCAGCAGTTACGCCGACACCCAGACAGATACGCAGTATTTT
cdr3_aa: CASSYADTQTDTQYF

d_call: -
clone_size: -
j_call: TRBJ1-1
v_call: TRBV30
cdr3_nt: TGTGCCTGGAGTGTGGTACAGGGCAATGAAGCTTTCTTT
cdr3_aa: CAWSVVQGNEAFF

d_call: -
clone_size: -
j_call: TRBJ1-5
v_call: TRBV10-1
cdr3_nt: TGCGCCAGCAGTGAAACCGTCAATCAGCCCCAGCATTTT
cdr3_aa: CASSETVNQPQHF

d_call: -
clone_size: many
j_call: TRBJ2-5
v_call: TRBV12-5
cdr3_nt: TGTGCTAGTGGTTTGGTTCTAAGCGGCCACCTAGAGACCCAGTACTTC
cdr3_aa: CASGLVLSGHLETQYF

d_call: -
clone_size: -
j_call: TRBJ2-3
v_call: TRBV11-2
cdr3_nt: TGTGCCAGCAGCGTCGCCACAGATACGCAGTATTTT
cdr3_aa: CASSVATDTQYF

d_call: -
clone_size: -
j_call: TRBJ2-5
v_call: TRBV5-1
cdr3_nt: TGCGCCAGCGGCGCAATCGGGGAGGAAGAGACCCAGTACTTC
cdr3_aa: CASGAIGEEETQYF

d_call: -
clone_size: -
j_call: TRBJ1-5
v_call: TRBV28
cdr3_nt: TGTGCCAGCAGTTCTGACAGGTATAGCAATCAGCCCCAGCATTTT
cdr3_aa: CASSSDRYSNQPQHF

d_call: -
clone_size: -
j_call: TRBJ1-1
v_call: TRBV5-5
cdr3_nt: TGTGCCAGCAGCGCCTACACTGAAGCTTTCTTT
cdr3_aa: CASSAYTEAFF

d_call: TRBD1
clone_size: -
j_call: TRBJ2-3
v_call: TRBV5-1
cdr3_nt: TGCGCCAGCAGCTTGACAGGGGGCCTAGGTACGCAGTATTTT
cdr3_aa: CASSLTGGLGTQYF

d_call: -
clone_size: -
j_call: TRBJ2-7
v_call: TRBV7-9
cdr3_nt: TGTGCCAGCAGTGCGCCCCCCTACGAGCAGTACTTC
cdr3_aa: CASSAPPYEQYF

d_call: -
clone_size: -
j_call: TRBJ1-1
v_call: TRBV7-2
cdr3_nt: TGTGCCAGCAGCTCAAGGACAAAGAACACTGAAGCTTTCTTT
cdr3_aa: CASSSRTKNTEAFF

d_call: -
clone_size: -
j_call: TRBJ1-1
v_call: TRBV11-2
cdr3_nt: TGTGCCAGCAGCTTAGACAGCTACATGAACACTGAAGCTTTCTTT
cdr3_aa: CASSLDSYMNTEAFF

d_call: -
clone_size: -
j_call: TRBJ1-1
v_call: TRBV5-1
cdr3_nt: TGCGCCAGCAGCTTGGAGGGATCAAACACTGAAGCTTTCTTT
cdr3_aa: CASSLEGSNTEAFF

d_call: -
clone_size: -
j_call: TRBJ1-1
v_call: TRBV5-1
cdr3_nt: TGCGCCAGCAGCTTGCAGGGTTCCACTGAAGCTTTCTTT
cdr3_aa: CASSLQGSTEAFF

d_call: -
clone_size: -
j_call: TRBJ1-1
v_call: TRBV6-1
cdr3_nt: TGTGCCAGCGCTCTAAGCCAGGGTGACACTGAAGCTTTCTTT
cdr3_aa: CASALSQGDTEAFF

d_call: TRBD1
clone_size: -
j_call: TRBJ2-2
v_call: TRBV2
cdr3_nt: TGTGCCAGCAGGGCTCAGGGGGCAGGTACCGGGGAGCTGTTTTTT
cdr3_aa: CASRAQGAGTGELFF

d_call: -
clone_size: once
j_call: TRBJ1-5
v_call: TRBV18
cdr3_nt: TGTGCCAGCTCACCAGGGGTTCCTAGCAATCAGCCCCAGCATTTT
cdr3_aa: CASSPGVPSNQPQHF

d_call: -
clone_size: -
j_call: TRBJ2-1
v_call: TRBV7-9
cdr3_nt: TGTGCCAGCAGCCCGAGCGGACAAAGAGGCAATGAGCAGTTCTTC
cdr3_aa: CASSPSGQRGNEQFF

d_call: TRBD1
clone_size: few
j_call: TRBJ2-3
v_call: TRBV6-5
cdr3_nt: TGTGCCAGCAGCCGACAGGGGACAGATACGCAGTATTTT
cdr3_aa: CASSRQGTDTQYF

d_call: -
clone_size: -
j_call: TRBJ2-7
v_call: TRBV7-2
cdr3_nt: TGTGCCAGCAGCCCCCCCAGGAGTTACTCCTACGAGCAGTACTTC
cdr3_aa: CASSPPRSYSYEQYF

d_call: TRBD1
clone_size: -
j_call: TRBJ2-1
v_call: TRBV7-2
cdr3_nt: TGTGCCAGCAGCCCGGGGACAGGGGGACCCTACAATGAGCAGTTCTTC
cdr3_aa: CASSPGTGGPYNEQFF

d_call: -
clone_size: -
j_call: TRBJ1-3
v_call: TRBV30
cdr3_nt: TGTGCCTGGACCCCGACATCCTCTTCCACAGGCTACGATTTT
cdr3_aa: CAWTPTSSSTGYDF

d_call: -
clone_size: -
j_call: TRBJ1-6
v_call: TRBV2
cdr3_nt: TGTGCCAGCAGTGATGGACTGCTAAGGGTTACCTATAATTCACCCCTCCACTTT
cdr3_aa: CASSDGLLRVTYNSPLHF

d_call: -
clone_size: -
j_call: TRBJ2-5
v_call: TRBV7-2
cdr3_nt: TGTGCCAGCAGCCACGCCCGAGAGACCCAGTACTTC
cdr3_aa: CASSHARETQYF